This is a list of T cell receptor beta chains from one sample in a study of Graves' ophthalmopathy and Graves' hyperthyroidism. A single record per CDR3 protein comes from TCRdb applying MiXCR to the multiplex PCR reads. Here the sample spans a few hundred thousand distinct CDR3 sequences, 35% to 40% being singletons. Sequences were obtained from peripheral blood or thyroid tissue (not recorded which). The receptors originated from an adult man with Graves' hyperthyroidism. CDR3s include the opening cysteine and the closing phenylalanine or tryptophan. The D gene is left open where the match is weak. Rows give clone size only sometimes, using once, few, many, or a class for an expanded clone.

TRBJ2-3	TRBV7-2	NA	NA	TGTGCCAGCAGCTTTTTCGGGTCCACAGATACGCAGTATTTT	CASSFFGSTDTQYF
TRBJ1-1	TRBV19	NA	many	TGTGCCAGTAGTATCTGGTTATGGGAGAACACTGAAGCTTTCTTT	CASSIWLWENTEAFF
TRBJ2-7	TRBV19	NA	NA	TGTGCCAGTAGTATTGAGGGATACAATGAGCAGTACTTC	CASSIEGYNEQYF
TRBJ1-6	TRBV5-1	NA	NA	TGCGCCAGCAGCTTGTTTAGTCGGCGGAACACCTATAATTCACCCCTCCACTTT	CASSLFSRRNTYNSPLHF
TRBJ2-5	TRBV10-3	NA	NA	TGTGCCATCAGGTCGGGGGGCGGAGAGACCCAGTACTTC	CAIRSGGGETQYF
TRBJ2-5	TRBV29-1	NA	few	TGCAGCGTTTACGTACAAGAGACCCAGTACTTC	CSVYVQETQYF
TRBJ1-2	TRBV15	NA	NA	TGTGCCACCAGCAGCTTGGGCAGGAGCTATGGCTACACCTTC	CATSSLGRSYGYTF
TRBJ2-5	TRBV28	NA	NA	TGTGCCAGCAGTTTACTATCGGGGACGAGCCAAGAGACCCAGTACTTC	CASSLLSGTSQETQYF
TRBJ2-5	TRBV2	NA	NA	TGTGCCACGACGGTATTCCTGGAGACCCAGTACTTC	CATTVFLETQYF
TRBJ1-2	TRBV20-1	NA	NA	TGCAGTGCTAGAGCTGTAGCGGGAGAAGATGGCTACACCTTC	CSARAVAGEDGYTF
TRBJ1-2	TRBV6-5	NA	NA	TGTGCCAGCAGTTACGCGGGACTTCACTATGGCTACACCTTC	CASSYAGLHYGYTF
TRBJ2-7	TRBV27	NA	NA	TGTGCCAGCAGTCCCCTCGGCCCGGACGGGGAGCAGTACTTC	CASSPLGPDGEQYF
TRBJ1-1	TRBV2	NA	many	TGTGCCAGCAGTGAGGGTAGGGGACACACTGAAGCTTTCTTT	CASSEGRGHTEAFF
TRBJ2-5	TRBV9	NA	many	TGTGCCAGTAGCGTGGTCGGGGAGACCCAGTACTTC	CASSVVGETQYF
TRBJ1-5	TRBV6-2/TRBV6-3	TRBD1	many	TGTGCCAGCAGTTACCCCGACAGGGAAGATCAGCCCCAGCATTTT	CASSYPDREDQPQHF
TRBJ2-5	TRBV7-9	NA	many	TGTGCCAGCAGAAACGGGGGTAGTCGGGAGACCCAGTACTTC	CASRNGGSRETQYF
TRBJ1-2	TRBV5-5	NA	NA	TGTGCCAGCAGCTTGGCCGAAAGGGCCGTAGGGGACTATGGCTACACCTTC	CASSLAERAVGDYGYTF
TRBJ2-7	TRBV20-1	NA	NA	TGCAGTGGGGGGGTGCCCTCCTACAATGAGCAGTACTTC	CSGGVPSYNEQYF
TRBJ1-5	TRBV5-6	TRBD1	many	TGTGCCAGCAGCTTGTCGGGACAGGCTAACAATCAGCCCCAGCATTTT	CASSLSGQANNQPQHF
TRBJ2-7	TRBV6-1	TRBD1	NA	TGTGCCTGCAGTTACGATCCGGGACAGGCCGTGTCGTCGGACGAGCAGTACTTC	CACSYDPGQAVSSDEQYF
TRBJ2-7	TRBV6-5	NA	many	TGTGCCAGCAGCTTCTCGGGAGAGCAGTACTTC	CASSFSGEQYF
TRBJ2-5	TRBV5-1	NA	NA	TGCGCCAGCAGCCCGGGGGCAGGGGCCCAAGAGACCCGGTACTTC	CASSPGAGAQETRYF
TRBJ1-1	TRBV6-5	TRBD1	many	TGTGCCAGCAGCGTGGACAGGGGAACTGAAGCTTTCTTT	CASSVDRGTEAFF
TRBJ1-1	TRBV2	NA	many	TGTGCCAGCACCGCCTGGAGGGGCGCAAACACTGAAGCTTTCTTT	CASTAWRGANTEAFF
TRBJ2-5	TRBV29-1	TRBD2	few	TGCAGCGTTGGTGGTAGCGGGAGTCAAGAGACCCAGTACTTC	CSVGGSGSQETQYF
TRBJ2-7	TRBV7-8	NA	few	TGTGCCAGCAGCTTAAGTGACGGCTACAATGAGCAGTACTTC	CASSLSDGYNEQYF
TRBJ2-7	TRBV7-6	TRBD2	many	TGTGCCAGCAGCTCCATATTGAGCGGGAGGGCTGGCTACGAGCAGTACTTC	CASSSILSGRAGYEQYF
TRBJ2-7	TRBV10-2	NA	NA	TGCGCCAGCTCGGGGTTACTGACCTACGAGCAGTACTTC	CASSGLLTYEQYF
TRBJ2-5	TRBV28	TRBD2	NA	TGTGCCAGCAACGGCGGGGGTGCTCGGGAGACCCAGTACTTC	CASNGGGARETQYF
TRBJ1-2	TRBV7-9	NA	NA	TGTGCCAGTAGTATAAGGACAGTGAAAAAGTCGGGCTACACCTTC	CASSIRTVKKSGYTF
TRBJ2-3	TRBV7-2	TRBD2	NA	TGTGCCATCAGACCCGGACTAGCGGGACGGGATACGCAGTATTTT	CAIRPGLAGRDTQYF
TRBJ1-2	TRBV2	NA	NA	TGTGCCAGCAGCCCCACTTTGTTAAGGGCAGGGAGAAATGGCTACACCTTC	CASSPTLLRAGRNGYTF
TRBJ2-3	TRBV20-1	NA	few	TGCAGTGCTAGAAGCTCGAGCGGGCATAGCACAGATACGCAGTATTTT	CSARSSSGHSTDTQYF
TRBJ2-2	TRBV7-8	NA	NA	TGTGCCAGCAGCGGTGACAGGAACACCGGGGAGCTGTTTTTT	CASSGDRNTGELFF
TRBJ2-7	TRBV5-6	TRBD2	many	TGTGCCAGCAGCTTGGAGGGAGGGCAGAAATACGAGCAGTACTTC	CASSLEGGQKYEQYF
TRBJ2-3	TRBV12-3/TRBV12-4	NA	NA	TGTGCCAGCAGTTTAGGGGTTTTCGCGACAGATACGCAGTATTTT	CASSLGVFATDTQYF
TRBJ1-5	TRBV2	NA	few	TGTGCCAGCAGTGAGGGGTTGGGGCGGGGAAGCAATCAGCCCCAGCATTTT	CASSEGLGRGSNQPQHF
TRBJ1-6	TRBV7-8	NA	many	TGTGCCAGCAGCGTGGGGCCAGGGGAGGTTTCACCCCTCCACTTT	CASSVGPGEVSPLHF
TRBJ2-6	TRBV7-9	NA	NA	TGTGCCAGCAGCCGGGGAGACAGCTCTGGGGCCAACGTCCTGACTTTC	CASSRGDSSGANVLTF
TRBJ1-1	TRBV5-1	TRBD1	many	TGCGCCAGCAGCACCGGGACAGGGATCATGAACACTGAAGCTTTCTTT	CASSTGTGIMNTEAFF
TRBJ2-7	TRBV7-3	TRBD2	few	TGTGCCAGCAGCTTGCTATCCGGGGGGGCCGTCGAGCAGTACTTC	CASSLLSGGAVEQYF